The source of this T cell receptor (beta chain) is a study of spatial heterogeneity in lung cancer. About the research overall: Sequencing consistently turned up more beta-chain sequences than alpha-chain sequences. The library had UMIs, and each TCR and UMI pair averaged more than ten raw reads.

The CDR3 contains 13 residues. Between the trimmed V and J ends, which lost 0 bases and 3 bases, there was a span of 4 bases. Germline V CDR1 and CDR2: SGHNT, YYREEE (reference sequence). Time point noted: blood at routine non-recurrence follow-up after resection. From tumor, nontumor lung or frozen PBMC, whole RNA was taken unsorted for sequencing. This clonotype was observed at least ten times. Its antigen is not known. Study conclusions and caveats: Blood contained ubiquitous expanded tumor TCRs more at resection than at follow-up.

Single TCR cDNA molecules each had their own unique molecular identifier. TCRdb fed the 5' RACE reads into MiXCR, producing one record per CDR3 protein. The sample has 95,000 to 130,000 distinct CDR3 sequences; more than 10% are singletons. The origin of this receptor is a male donor with early-stage non-small cell lung cancer. Sample: PBMCs, taken at follow-up. V gene TRBV5-4 combines with J gene TRBJ1-3; D not resolved. CDR3 bases: TGTGCCAGCAGCTTGGCCTTTGGAAACACCATATATTTT. It codes for CASSLAFGNTIYF.